Each of the 12 T cell receptor beta chains below was sequenced from the same sample in a study of blood T cell repertoires in COVID-19. Sequenced by immunoSEQ multiplex PCR; TCRdb stores in-frame clones only, minus some. In the table there are 270,000 or so clones, roughly nine tenths of which are singletons. What was sequenced was peripheral blood. The source is a woman between 40 and 55 years old who had recovered from COVID-19.

This clone has just one count. The chain links TRBV2 to TRBJ2-3; no firm D call. The CDR3 has 14 amino acids. V was shortened by 3 bases and J by 5 bases, with 12 bases between the two germline ends. The germline V gene has CDR1 SNHLY and CDR2 FYNNEI. This CDR3 is CASSEDAAGDTQYF. CDR3 nucleotide sequence: TGTGCCAGCAGTGAGGATGCGGCCGGAGATACGCAGTATTTT.

The rearrangement uses TRBV6-2 or TRBV6-3 and TRBJ2-7; D not resolved. V was cut by 7 bases and J by 0 bases, with 13 bases left in between. Germline CDR1 reads MNHEY; CDR2 reads SVGEGT. This CDR3 is 14 amino acids long. The CDR3 DNA follows: TGTGCCAGCACCCCTCACGTGAGCTCCTACGAGCAGTACGTC. This sequence encodes CASTPHVSSYEQYV.

The chain employs TRBV7-3 and TRBJ2-3; possibly TRBD1 for D (6 bases). Germline assignment: CDR1 SGHTA and CDR2 FQGTGA. V was clipped by 5 bases and J by 1 base, with 7 bases between them. The CDR3 consists of 13 residues. The CDR3 DNA reads TGTGCCAGCAGCCGACAGGGCACAGATACGCAGTATTTT. It encodes CASSRQGTDTQYF. The whole variable domain, remainder taken from reference TRBV7-3 and TRBJ2-3, is GAGVSQTPSNKVTEKGKYVELRCDPISGHTALYWYRQSLGQGPEFLIYFQGTGAADDSGLPNDRFFAVRPEGSVSTLKIQRTERGDSAVYLCASSRQGTDTQYFGPGTRLTVL.

The rearrangement joins TRBV3-1 (or the pseudogene TRBV3-2) to TRBJ2-7; the D is unclear. This CDR3 is built from 15 residues. Trimming shortened V by 6 bases and J by 0 bases, and 15 bases separated the two germline ends. Germline values: CDR1 LGHDT, CDR2 YNNKEL (reference sequence). The chain's CDR3 is CASSTEHLISYEQYF. In DNA, the CDR3 is TGTGCCAGCAGTACAGAGCACCTAATCTCCTACGAGCAGTACTTC.

The chain combines TRBV19 with TRBJ2-1; TRBD2 aligns across 10 bases. Germline trimming cut 10 bases from V and 5 bases from J; bases unmatched to any gene: 11. This CDR3 comprises 15 residues. Germline-derived CDR1 and CDR2 are LNHDA and SQIVND (reference sequence). Written as DNA, the CDR3 is TGTGCCACTTCCCCTCTAGCGGGAGATCACAATGAGCAGTTCTTC. Amino acids: CATSPLAGDHNEQFF.

The rearrangement links TRBV19 to TRBJ1-5; D may be TRBD1 (5 bases). The V end was cut by 3 bases, the J end by 2 bases, with 14 bases between. Germline values: CDR1 LNHDA, CDR2 SQIVND (reference sequence). The CDR3 sequence is 16 residues long. CDR3 loop: CASSIGNPRGNQPQHF. In DNA form, the CDR3 reads TGTGCCAGTAGTATTGGCAACCCCAGGGGCAATCAGCCCCAGCATTTT.

V is TRBV10-3 and J is TRBJ1-3; D is possibly TRBD1 (6 bases). CDR1 is ENHRY, CDR2 SYGVKD, per germline. The CDR3 is 15 residues long. Trimming shortened V by 9 bases and J by 0 bases, and 15 bases separated the two germline ends. CDR3 loop: CAIAQGQSSGNTIYF. The CDR3 nucleotides are TGTGCCATTGCTCAGGGACAAAGCTCTGGAAACACCATATATTTT.

The chain is built from TRBV30 and TRBJ2-5; D is ambiguous. Deletions cut 0 bases from V and 1 base from J, with 3 bases between. CDR1 is GTSNPN and CDR2 is SVGIG in the germline V gene (reference sequence). The CDR3 runs 12 residues. This chain's CDR3 is CAWSVLQETQYF. CDR3 in DNA: TGTGCCTGGAGTGTACTCCAAGAGACCCAGTACTTC.

CDR3 residues: CASSQGTGNEAFF. In nucleotides, the CDR3 is TGTGCCAGCAGCCAGGGGACAGGGAATGAAGCTTTCTTT. The chain couples TRBV3-1 (or the pseudogene TRBV3-2) to TRBJ1-1, with 9 bases aligning to TRBD1. Germline CDR1 and CDR2: LGHDT and YNNKEL (reference sequence). The CDR3 spans 13 residues. J lost 7 bases, V lost 3 bases, and 3 bases had no gene match.

The chain carries TRBV3-1 (or the pseudogene TRBV3-2) and TRBJ2-7; 9 bases line up with TRBD2. Germline V gives CDR1 LGHDT, CDR2 YNNKEL (reference sequence). The length of the CDR3 is 15 residues. Trimming took 0 bases from V and 2 from J; bases not matched to a gene: 2. The CDR3 protein is CASSQDASGAYEQYF. Here the CDR3 DNA reads TGTGCCAGCAGCCAAGACGCTAGCGGGGCCTACGAGCAGTACTTC.

The rearrangement links TRBV3-1 (or the pseudogene TRBV3-2) to TRBJ2-5, with D possibly TRBD1 on 5 matching bases. With 5 bases removed from V and 4 bases from J, the gap between germline ends came to 11 bases. The length of the CDR3 is 13 residues. The germline V gene encodes CDR1 LGHDT and CDR2 YNNKEL (reference sequence). CDR3 loop: CASSKGPRETQYF. The CDR3 region has the DNA TGTGCCAGCAGCAAGGGGCCCCGAGAGACCCAGTACTTC.

The V gene is TRBV12-5, the J gene TRBJ1-1, with D possibly being TRBD1 (5 bases). Looked up from germline, CDR1 is LGHNT and CDR2 is FRNRAP. The CDR3 has 15 residues. Trimming left V 1 base short and J 1 base short, with 10 bases between. For the CDR3, the DNA is TGTGCTAGTGGTTTGGCCCAGACAGCGAACACTGAAGCTTTCTTT. It yields the protein CASGLAQTANTEAFF.